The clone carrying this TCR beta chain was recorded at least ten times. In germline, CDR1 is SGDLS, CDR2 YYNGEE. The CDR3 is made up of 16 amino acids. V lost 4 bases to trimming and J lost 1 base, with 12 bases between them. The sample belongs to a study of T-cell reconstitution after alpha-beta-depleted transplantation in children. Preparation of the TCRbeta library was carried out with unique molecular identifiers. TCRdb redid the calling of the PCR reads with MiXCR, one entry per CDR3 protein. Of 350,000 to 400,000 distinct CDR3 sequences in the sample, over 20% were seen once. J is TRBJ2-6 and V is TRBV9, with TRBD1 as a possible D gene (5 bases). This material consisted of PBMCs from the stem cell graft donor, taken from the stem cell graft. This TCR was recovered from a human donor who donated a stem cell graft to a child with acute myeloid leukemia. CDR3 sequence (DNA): TGTGCCAGCAGCTTAGGGGAAAGTTCTGGGGCCAACGTCCTGACTTTC. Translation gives CASSLGESSGANVLTF.